This T cell receptor (beta chain) stems from a study of cytomegalovirus exposure and HLA in healthy donors. Findings and limits, study-wide: In a later analysis, productive TCRs from donors in an Asian-associated ancestry cluster reportedly carried fewer N-insertions than the cohort mean.

Note on this clone: Its antigen is unknown.

Use of 60 Vbeta and 13 Jbeta primers characterized the PCR. Libraries were prepared by immunoSEQ multiplex PCR; TCRdb keeps only in-frame clonotypes and omits some of them. In the table there are some 140,000 clones, 76% of which are singletons. Trimming cost V 6 bases and J 4 bases, with 12 bases left between them. The CDR3 has 13 amino acids. Germline loops: CDR1 ENHRY, CDR2 SYGVKD. The TCR originated in a man between 35 and 55 years old in good health and CMV-seronegative. Material for sequencing was PBMCs. The chain uses TRBV10-3 and TRBJ1-2; the D gene is possibly TRBD1 (5 bases). The CDR3 bases are TGTGCCATCAGCAATTCAGGGATCTATGGCTACACCTTC. Amino acids: CAISNSGIYGYTF.